Listed below are T cell receptor beta chains from one sample, sequenced in a study of T cells in Graves' hyperthyroidism and ophthalmopathy. TCRdb re-called the multiplex PCR reads with MiXCR, one entry per CDR3 protein. The table shows about 500,000 distinct CDR3 sequences, with under 20% occurring only once. The source material was blood. These receptors were taken from a woman aged 18-29 years with Graves' ophthalmopathy. CDR3s include the opening cysteine and the closing phenylalanine or tryptophan. Each record gives: clone size, D gene, CDR3 length, J gene, V gene, CDR3 protein, CDR3 DNA. D genes are given only for firm matches. For some rows the clone size is stated as once, few or many, or as a class when expanded; others skip it.

clone size: many; D gene: TRBD2; CDR3 length: 15; J gene: TRBJ2-3; V gene: TRBV7-6; CDR3 protein: CASSLEVAGEDTQYF; CDR3 DNA: TGTGCCAGCAGCTTAGAGGTAGCGGGGGAAGATACGCAGTATTTT
clone size: few; D gene: NA; CDR3 length: 14; J gene: TRBJ2-5; V gene: TRBV2; CDR3 protein: CASSEEGDRKTQYF; CDR3 DNA: TGTGCCAGCAGTGAAGAGGGGGACCGAAAGACCCAGTACTTC
clone size: many; D gene: TRBD1; CDR3 length: 15; J gene: TRBJ1-5; V gene: TRBV9; CDR3 protein: CASSVGTGAYQPQHF; CDR3 DNA: TGTGCCAGCAGCGTAGGGACAGGCGCCTATCAGCCCCAGCATTTT
clone size: NA; D gene: NA; CDR3 length: 19; J gene: TRBJ1-2; V gene: TRBV10-3; CDR3 protein: CAIGAPRPTPARDLYGYTF; CDR3 DNA: TGTGCCATCGGAGCCCCTCGGCCAACTCCAGCCCGCGATCTTTATGGCTACACCTTC
clone size: many; D gene: TRBD1; CDR3 length: 15; J gene: TRBJ2-5; V gene: TRBV30; CDR3 protein: CAWNGQGVPQETQYF; CDR3 DNA: TGTGCCTGGAATGGGCAGGGGGTCCCCCAAGAGACCCAGTACTTC
clone size: few; D gene: NA; CDR3 length: 14; J gene: TRBJ1-4; V gene: TRBV15; CDR3 protein: CATSRDLSREKLFF; CDR3 DNA: TGTGCCACCAGCAGAGATCTAAGTCGGGAAAAACTGTTTTTT
clone size: many; D gene: TRBD2; CDR3 length: 15; J gene: TRBJ2-1; V gene: TRBV30; CDR3 protein: CAWNPTSGSYNEQFF; CDR3 DNA: TGTGCCTGGAATCCCACTAGCGGCTCCTACAATGAGCAGTTCTTC
clone size: few; D gene: TRBD2; CDR3 length: 15; J gene: TRBJ2-1; V gene: TRBV7-9; CDR3 protein: CASSFGTSGNNEQFF; CDR3 DNA: TGTGCCAGCAGTTTCGGGACTAGCGGGAACAATGAGCAGTTCTTC
clone size: many; D gene: TRBD2; CDR3 length: 13; J gene: TRBJ2-1; V gene: TRBV30; CDR3 protein: CAATSGTYNEQFF; CDR3 DNA: TGTGCCGCTACTAGCGGGACGTACAATGAGCAGTTCTTC
clone size: NA; D gene: NA; CDR3 length: 16; J gene: TRBJ2-3; V gene: TRBV28; CDR3 protein: CASSVYRDVGTDTQYF; CDR3 DNA: TGTGCCAGCAGTGTGTACAGGGATGTGGGCACAGATACGCAGTATTTT
clone size: many; D gene: NA; CDR3 length: 14; J gene: TRBJ2-7; V gene: TRBV20-1; CDR3 protein: CSASFGTDTYEQYF; CDR3 DNA: TGCAGTGCTAGTTTCGGGACTGATACCTACGAGCAGTACTTC
clone size: few; D gene: TRBD2; CDR3 length: 16; J gene: TRBJ2-7; V gene: TRBV7-2; CDR3 protein: CASSLGTSGRMGEQYF; CDR3 DNA: TGTGCCAGCAGCTTGGGGACTAGCGGGAGAATGGGCGAGCAGTACTTC
clone size: NA; D gene: NA; CDR3 length: 16; J gene: TRBJ1-2; V gene: TRBV9; CDR3 protein: CASSVEPEGEYYGYTF; CDR3 DNA: TGTGCCAGCAGCGTAGAACCTGAAGGGGAATACTATGGCTACACCTTC
clone size: many; D gene: TRBD1; CDR3 length: 15; J gene: TRBJ2-5; V gene: TRBV2; CDR3 protein: CASSERLGTGETQYF; CDR3 DNA: TGTGCCAGCAGTGAACGACTTGGGACAGGGGAGACCCAGTACTTC
clone size: few; D gene: NA; CDR3 length: 16; J gene: TRBJ2-3; V gene: TRBV6-1; CDR3 protein: CASKLTSLESTDTQYF; CDR3 DNA: TGTGCCAGCAAACTTACTAGCCTTGAAAGCACAGATACGCAGTATTTT
clone size: many; D gene: NA; CDR3 length: 12; J gene: TRBJ1-6; V gene: TRBV30; CDR3 protein: CACGQYNSPLHF; CDR3 DNA: TGTGCCTGCGGACAGTATAATTCACCCCTCCACTTT
clone size: NA; D gene: TRBD1; CDR3 length: 17; J gene: TRBJ2-3; V gene: TRBV24-1; CDR3 protein: CATSDVRTGYVTDTQYF; CDR3 DNA: TGTGCCACCAGTGATGTACGGACAGGGTATGTGACAGATACGCAGTATTTT
clone size: many; D gene: NA; CDR3 length: 12; J gene: TRBJ1-2; V gene: TRBV20-1; CDR3 protein: CSARELGYGYTF; CDR3 DNA: TGCAGTGCTAGGGAACTTGGCTATGGCTACACCTTC
clone size: many; D gene: NA; CDR3 length: 15; J gene: TRBJ2-7; V gene: TRBV28; CDR3 protein: CASSFPSRDIYEQYF; CDR3 DNA: TGTGCCAGCAGTTTCCCGTCACGGGACATCTACGAGCAGTACTTC
clone size: once; D gene: TRBD2; CDR3 length: 17; J gene: TRBJ2-3; V gene: TRBV28; CDR3 protein: CASTPIGLAGNTDTQYF; CDR3 DNA: TGTGCCAGCACCCCGATCGGGCTAGCGGGGAACACAGATACGCAGTATTTT
clone size: NA; D gene: TRBD2; CDR3 length: 15; J gene: TRBJ2-5; V gene: TRBV12-3/TRBV12-4; CDR3 protein: CASSLMASGRETQYF; CDR3 DNA: TGTGCCAGCAGCTTAATGGCTAGCGGGAGAGAGACCCAGTACTTC
clone size: NA; D gene: TRBD2; CDR3 length: 13; J gene: TRBJ2-5; V gene: TRBV28; CDR3 protein: CASSLVREQTQYF; CDR3 DNA: TGTGCCAGCAGTTTGGTGCGGGAGCAGACCCAGTACTTC
clone size: NA; D gene: TRBD1; CDR3 length: 14; J gene: TRBJ2-7; V gene: TRBV27; CDR3 protein: CASSSADRVHEQYF; CDR3 DNA: TGTGCCAGCAGTTCGGCGGACAGGGTTCACGAGCAGTACTTC
clone size: NA; D gene: TRBD1; CDR3 length: 15; J gene: TRBJ2-7; V gene: TRBV4-2; CDR3 protein: CASSQIQGQSYEQYF; CDR3 DNA: TGTGCCAGCAGCCAAATTCAGGGACAGTCCTACGAGCAGTACTTC
clone size: few; D gene: TRBD2; CDR3 length: 13; J gene: TRBJ2-5; V gene: TRBV7-9; CDR3 protein: CALGLAGQETQYF; CDR3 DNA: TGTGCCTTGGGACTAGCGGGACAAGAGACCCAGTACTTC
clone size: NA; D gene: NA; CDR3 length: 16; J gene: TRBJ2-1; V gene: TRBV24-1; CDR3 protein: CATSDFGFRGRNEQFF; CDR3 DNA: TGTGCCACCAGTGATTTCGGTTTTCGGGGTCGGAATGAGCAGTTCTTC
clone size: few; D gene: NA; CDR3 length: 16; J gene: TRBJ1-3; V gene: TRBV6-2/TRBV6-3; CDR3 protein: CASSRGRGHSGNTIYF; CDR3 DNA: TGTGCCAGCAGTCGCGGCAGGGGCCACTCTGGAAACACCATATATTTT
clone size: many; D gene: NA; CDR3 length: 12; J gene: TRBJ2-2; V gene: TRBV12-3/TRBV12-4; CDR3 protein: CASRTNTGELFF; CDR3 DNA: TGTGCCAGCAGGACAAACACCGGGGAGCTGTTTTTT
clone size: many; D gene: TRBD1; CDR3 length: 14; J gene: TRBJ1-1; V gene: TRBV30; CDR3 protein: CAWSTGTGVTEAFF; CDR3 DNA: TGTGCCTGGAGTACCGGGACAGGGGTCACTGAAGCTTTCTTT
clone size: NA; D gene: TRBD2; CDR3 length: 17; J gene: TRBJ2-2; V gene: TRBV28; CDR3 protein: CASSDQGLAGEAGELFF; CDR3 DNA: TGTGCCAGCAGTGACCAGGGGCTAGCGGGAGAGGCCGGGGAGCTGTTTTTT
clone size: many; D gene: NA; CDR3 length: 14; J gene: TRBJ1-1; V gene: TRBV10-3; CDR3 protein: CAISEFRENTEAFF; CDR3 DNA: TGTGCCATCAGTGAGTTCCGAGAAAACACTGAAGCTTTCTTT
clone size: few; D gene: NA; CDR3 length: 15; J gene: TRBJ2-2; V gene: TRBV30; CDR3 protein: CAWSVPGLGTGELFF; CDR3 DNA: TGTGCCTGGAGTGTACCGGGGTTAGGCACCGGGGAGCTGTTTTTT
clone size: many; D gene: NA; CDR3 length: 13; J gene: TRBJ1-6; V gene: TRBV24-1; CDR3 protein: CATSDGAGGTLHF; CDR3 DNA: TGTGCCACCAGTGATGGAGCGGGTGGGACCCTCCACTTT
clone size: many; D gene: NA; CDR3 length: 13; J gene: TRBJ1-6; V gene: TRBV11-2; CDR3 protein: CASSLSSGSPLHF; CDR3 DNA: TGTGCCAGCAGCTTAAGTAGCGGTTCACCCCTCCACTTT
clone size: NA; D gene: NA; CDR3 length: 14; J gene: TRBJ2-1; V gene: TRBV20-1; CDR3 protein: CSARDRHPYNEQFF; CDR3 DNA: TGCAGTGCTAGAGACAGACACCCCTACAATGAGCAGTTCTTC
clone size: many; D gene: TRBD1; CDR3 length: 13; J gene: TRBJ2-3; V gene: TRBV28; CDR3 protein: CASSLDRDITQYF; CDR3 DNA: TGTGCCAGCAGTTTGGACAGGGATATCACGCAGTATTTT
clone size: many; D gene: TRBD1; CDR3 length: 13; J gene: TRBJ1-1; V gene: TRBV28; CDR3 protein: CASSNRGPTEAFF; CDR3 DNA: TGTGCCAGCAGTAACAGGGGGCCCACTGAAGCTTTCTTT
clone size: NA; D gene: NA; CDR3 length: 13; J gene: TRBJ2-2; V gene: TRBV29-1; CDR3 protein: CSVGGRTTGELFF; CDR3 DNA: TGCAGCGTTGGAGGCAGGACCACCGGGGAGCTGTTTTTT
clone size: few; D gene: TRBD2; CDR3 length: 16; J gene: TRBJ2-5; V gene: TRBV13; CDR3 protein: CASSRTSGGYQETQYF; CDR3 DNA: TGTGCCAGCAGCCGGACTAGCGGGGGGTACCAAGAGACCCAGTACTTC
clone size: NA; D gene: NA; CDR3 length: 15; J gene: TRBJ1-3; V gene: TRBV6-1; CDR3 protein: CASTLRLLSGNTIYF; CDR3 DNA: TGTGCCAGCACCCTCAGATTACTCTCTGGAAACACCATATATTTT
clone size: few; D gene: NA; CDR3 length: 16; J gene: TRBJ1-2; V gene: TRBV7-3; CDR3 protein: CASSLGGTSRGDGYTF; CDR3 DNA: TGTGCCAGCAGCTTAGGTGGCACCTCAAGGGGCGATGGCTACACCTTC
clone size: NA; D gene: NA; CDR3 length: 15; J gene: TRBJ2-2; V gene: TRBV11-3; CDR3 protein: CASSPGAANTGELFF; CDR3 DNA: TGTGCCAGCAGCCCCGGAGCTGCGAACACCGGGGAGCTGTTTTTT
clone size: few; D gene: NA; CDR3 length: 12; J gene: TRBJ2-2; V gene: TRBV7-6; CDR3 protein: CASSLYSGELFF; CDR3 DNA: TGTGCCAGCAGCTTATACAGCGGGGAGCTGTTTTTT
clone size: many; D gene: TRBD1; CDR3 length: 14; J gene: TRBJ1-1; V gene: TRBV30; CDR3 protein: CAWSVTGMNTEAFF; CDR3 DNA: TGTGCCTGGAGTGTGACAGGGATGAACACTGAAGCTTTCTTT
clone size: many; D gene: NA; CDR3 length: 14; J gene: TRBJ2-7; V gene: TRBV9; CDR3 protein: CASSVGTVAYEQYF; CDR3 DNA: TGTGCCAGCAGCGTAGGGACAGTGGCCTACGAGCAGTACTTC
clone size: NA; D gene: NA; CDR3 length: 14; J gene: TRBJ1-6; V gene: TRBV5-1; CDR3 protein: CASSSGEVYSPLHF; CDR3 DNA: TGCGCCAGCAGCTCAGGGGAAGTTTATTCACCCCTCCACTTT
clone size: NA; D gene: TRBD2; CDR3 length: 15; J gene: TRBJ2-3; V gene: TRBV4-3; CDR3 protein: CASSQVVAGADTQYF; CDR3 DNA: TGCGCCAGCAGCCAAGTCGTAGCGGGAGCTGATACGCAGTATTTT
clone size: few; D gene: NA; CDR3 length: 13; J gene: TRBJ1-2; V gene: TRBV7-9; CDR3 protein: CASSLQAEAGYTF; CDR3 DNA: TGTGCCAGCAGCCTACAGGCAGAGGCTGGCTACACCTTC
clone size: many; D gene: TRBD2; CDR3 length: 21; J gene: TRBJ2-7; V gene: TRBV2; CDR3 protein: CASSGWVEGLRQGGSSYEQYF; CDR3 DNA: TGTGCCAGCAGTGGTTGGGTGGAAGGGTTGCGCCAGGGCGGGAGCTCCTACGAGCAGTACTTC
clone size: many; D gene: NA; CDR3 length: 15; J gene: TRBJ1-2; V gene: TRBV6-1; CDR3 protein: CASSEAKSPGGGYTF; CDR3 DNA: TGTGCCAGCAGTGAAGCAAAATCACCTGGGGGTGGCTACACCTTC
clone size: many; D gene: TRBD1; CDR3 length: 16; J gene: TRBJ2-7; V gene: TRBV30; CDR3 protein: CAWSTFPGTGRYEQYF; CDR3 DNA: TGTGCCTGGAGTACCTTCCCCGGGACAGGGCGGTACGAGCAGTACTTC
clone size: many; D gene: NA; CDR3 length: 16; J gene: TRBJ2-1; V gene: TRBV5-1; CDR3 protein: CASSPSGTPGRAEQFF; CDR3 DNA: TGCGCCAGCAGCCCATCCGGGACACCTGGACGTGCTGAGCAGTTCTTC
clone size: NA; D gene: TRBD2; CDR3 length: 18; J gene: TRBJ2-2; V gene: TRBV7-6; CDR3 protein: CASSRLTSGGLNTGELFF; CDR3 DNA: TGTGCCAGCAGCAGGCTGACTAGCGGGGGGTTAAACACCGGGGAGCTGTTTTTT
clone size: NA; D gene: TRBD1; CDR3 length: 15; J gene: TRBJ2-1; V gene: TRBV12-5; CDR3 protein: CASGPSGTGYNEQFF; CDR3 DNA: TGTGCTAGTGGTCCTTCCGGGACAGGCTACAATGAGCAGTTCTTC
clone size: NA; D gene: TRBD1; CDR3 length: 16; J gene: TRBJ1-2; V gene: TRBV4-2; CDR3 protein: CASSQDILGTGDGYTF; CDR3 DNA: TGTGCCAGCAGCCAAGATATTTTGGGGACAGGGGATGGCTACACCTTC
clone size: many; D gene: TRBD2; CDR3 length: 15; J gene: TRBJ2-1; V gene: TRBV9; CDR3 protein: CASSPSGTDYNEQFF; CDR3 DNA: TGTGCCAGCAGCCCTAGCGGGACCGACTACAATGAGCAGTTCTTC
clone size: many; D gene: TRBD2; CDR3 length: 17; J gene: TRBJ2-1; V gene: TRBV5-1; CDR3 protein: CASSLTFTSGSYNEQFF; CDR3 DNA: TGCGCCAGCAGCTTAACCTTTACTAGCGGGAGTTACAATGAGCAGTTCTTC